Presented here are 17 T cell receptor beta chains from one specimen sequenced in a study of shared clonotypes between healthy human individuals. It was CD45RO-negative cells, positively selected for CCR7, that made up naive CD8 cells, with terminally differentiated effector memory CD45RA+ cells excluded. Generated by immunoSEQ multiplex PCR, the TCRdb table keeps only in-frame clones and is missing some. The sample lists about 2.1 million clones; 85% to 95% were seen once. The source material was naive CD8+ T cells from PBMCs. Receptors originate from a man aged 18 to 30 in good health. Some clones in this sample may be carry-over from other donors' samples.

The chain couples TRBV27 to TRBJ2-3, with 8 nucleotides matching TRBD2. Germline CDR1 reads MNHEY; CDR2 reads SMNVEV (reference sequence). V was clipped by 5 bases and J by 2 bases; unmatched bases: 12. CDR3 length equals 17 residues. CDR3 bases: TGTGCCAGCAGTCCCTGGACTAGCACTATCCTCACAGATACGCAGTATTTT. The encoded protein is CASSPWTSTILTDTQYF.

CDR3 residues: CASSKVPGEGTGELFF. As DNA, the CDR3 is TGTGCCAGCAGCAAAGTGCCCGGGGAGGGCACCGGGGAGCTGTTTTTT. This chain joins TRBV21-1 and TRBJ2-2; the D call of TRBD2 is as the table states it, not checked on the DNA. TRBV21-1 is tagged as a pseudogene. The CDR3 has 16 residues.

The chain is built from TRBV5-4 and TRBJ2-1; 10 nucleotides align to TRBD1. Per germline, CDR1 SGHNT and CDR2 YYREEE (reference sequence). This CDR3 is built from 15 residues. V lost 4 bases, J lost 4 bases, and 5 bases stayed unmatched. The CDR3 nucleotides read TGTGCCAGCAGCCGAGAGGGACAGGGGTACAATGAGCAGTTCTTC. It translates to CASSREGQGYNEQFF.

The genes are TRBV7-2 and TRBJ2-5, with 14 bases that match TRBD2. Trimming took 5 bases from V and 2 from J; bases not matched to a gene: 7. In germline, CDR1 is SGHTA, CDR2 FQGNSA. The CDR3 contains 17 residues. The CDR3 sequence is CASSLRLAGGKQETQYF. The CDR3 region has the DNA TGTGCCAGCAGCCTTCGACTAGCGGGAGGGAAACAAGAGACCCAGTACTTC.

V is TRBV13 and J is TRBJ2-2; D is perhaps TRBD1 (5 bases). This CDR3 is 14 amino acids long. Germline V gene data show CDR1 as PRHDT and CDR2 as FYEKMQ (reference sequence). Trimming stripped 0 bases from V and 3 bases from J, with 5 bases between. The CDR3 DNA sequence: TGTGCCAGCAGCTTAGGGACAGACACCGGGGAGCTGTTTTTT. Amino acid sequence: CASSLGTDTGELFF.

The V gene is TRBV27, the J gene TRBJ2-4, with a weak D call TRBD2 (5 bases). In germline, CDR1 is MNHEY, CDR2 SMNVEV (reference sequence). V dropped 5 bases and J dropped 0 bases, with 14 bases sitting between them. The CDR3 extends over 16 amino acids. Here the CDR3 DNA reads TGTGCCAGCAGTCAGATGGGCGGGCTAGCCAAAAACATTCAGTACTTC. The encoded protein is CASSQMGGLAKNIQYF.

The V and J genes are TRBV6-4 and TRBJ1-2; 9 bases line up with TRBD1. The CDR3 has 14 residues. V lost 6 bases to trimming and J lost 6 bases; unmatched junction nucleotides: 8. CDR1 MRHNA and CDR2 SNTAGT come from the germline V gene. CDR3 sequence reads: CASSPDRGIHGYTF. The CDR3 DNA is TGTGCCAGCAGCCCCGACAGGGGGATTCATGGCTACACCTTC.

V is TRBV4-3 and J is TRBJ1-2; TRBD1 matches at 7 bases. The CDR3 is 13 amino acids. Trimming removed 4 bases from V and 8 bases from J; junction bases left unmatched: 7. The germline V gene has CDR1 LGHNA and CDR2 YSLEER. The CDR3, as DNA: TGCGCCAGCAGCCCAGACAGGGTCGCCGGCTACACCTTC. Translated: CASSPDRVAGYTF.

J is TRBJ2-5 and V is TRBV7-9; 8 bases match TRBD1. Germline V gene sequence: CDR1 SEHNR, CDR2 FQNEAQ (reference sequence). V lost 6 bases to trimming and J lost 4 bases; unmatched junction nucleotides: 7. This CDR3 has 14 residues. Here the CDR3 reads CASRGQGLGETQYF. The CDR3, as DNA: TGTGCCAGCAGAGGACAGGGTCTGGGAGAGACCCAGTACTTC.

The chain joins TRBV10-1 to TRBJ1-1, with D possibly TRBD1 on 5 matching bases. The CDR3 totals 15 residues. The V gene's germline CDR1 is WNHNN and CDR2 SYGVQD (reference sequence). The V gene lost 3 bases and the J gene lost 3 bases, with 14 bases spanning the gap. CDR3 in DNA: TGCGCCAGCAGTGAACATTCAGGAGGGGACACTGAAGCTTTCTTT. It is translated as CASSEHSGGDTEAFF.

V gene TRBV6-1 combines with J gene TRBJ2-7; TRBD1 matches at 8 bases. V shed 5 bases and J 4 bases; nucleotides not matched to a gene: 7. The CDR3 is 14 amino acids. The germline V gene encodes CDR1 MNHNS and CDR2 SASEGT. For the CDR3, the DNA is TGTGCCAGCAGTACAGGGGGAGAAAGGTACGAGCAGTACTTC. This sequence encodes CASSTGGERYEQYF.

V usage is TRBV6-1 and J usage is TRBJ1-1, with 7 bases that match TRBD1. The V segment lost 7 bases and the J segment 5 bases; nucleotides outside the gene matches: 7. Germline CDR1 reads MNHNS; CDR2 reads SASEGT. This CDR3 spans 13 amino acids. The CDR3 DNA reads as TGTGCCAGCACAGTTACAGGGGTAACTGAAGCTTTCTTT. Its protein is CASTVTGVTEAFF.

This sequence joins TRBV7-3 and TRBJ1-2; D unclear. This CDR3 has 16 amino acids. Germline loops: CDR1 SGHTA, CDR2 FQGTGA. The ends were cut back, 0 bases at V and 6 bases at J, with 17 bases in the middle. CDR3 amino acids: CASSLTPLPATDGYTF. In DNA form, the CDR3 reads TGTGCCAGCAGCTTAACCCCATTGCCAGCGACGGATGGCTACACCTTC.

The CDR3 region has the DNA TGTGCCACGAGTGATAGAATGGGGGGCCGCTCCTACGAGCAGTACTTC. It codes for CATSDRMGGRSYEQYF. The J gene is TRBJ2-7, the V gene TRBV19; D is possibly TRBD1 or TRBD2 (6 bases each). Germline loops: CDR1 LNHDA, CDR2 SQIVND (reference sequence). The CDR3 contains 16 residues. V was trimmed by 10 bases and J by 0 bases, leaving 22 bases between them.

J is TRBJ1-2 and V is TRBV4-2; D unresolved. Germline V CDR1 and CDR2: LGHNA, YNFKEQ. This CDR3 is built from 14 residues. Deletions cut 1 base from V and 7 bases from J, with 13 bases between. The chain's CDR3 is CASSQGAIGSGYTF. As DNA, the CDR3 is TGTGCCAGCAGCCAAGGGGCCATAGGCTCTGGCTACACCTTC.

This sequence joins TRBV7-9 and TRBJ1-2; a possible D gene is TRBD1 (6 bases). Germline V CDR1 and CDR2: SEHNR, FQNEAQ (reference sequence). Trimming pared 2 bases from V and 8 bases from J, leaving 12 bases between. The CDR3 length is 13 residues. CDR3: CASSLFRGYGYTF. The CDR3 bases are TGTGCCAGCAGCTTATTCAGGGGATACGGCTACACCTTC.

This clone turned up a few times. This chain uses TRBV20-1 with TRBJ1-2; D is unclear. The CDR3 has 11 amino acids. Germline CDR1 is DFQATT and CDR2 is SNEGSKA (reference sequence). The V end was cut by 2 bases, the J end by 4 bases, with 5 bases between. This chain's CDR3 is CSARFSYGYTF. CDR3 bases: TGCAGTGCTAGATTCAGCTATGGCTACACCTTC.